This TCR beta chain was profiled in a study of response to subunit inactivated influenza vaccine. This CDR3 region has 17 residues. From the RT-PCR reads, TCRdb called clonotypes with MiXCR, one entry per CDR3 protein. The data show around 320,000 distinct CDR3 sequences, about 20% seen once. This clonotype was counted between two and nine times. Its antigen is undetermined. Study-level results: That few new T cells are recruited by each seasonal influenza vaccination was the authors' suggestion.

The sequence came from a man aged 50 to 69 who received an inactivated influenza vaccine. The chain combines TRBV21-1 with TRBJ1-1; the listed D gene, TRBD1, was not tested against the DNA. TRBV21-1 counts as a pseudogene. Specimen: PBMCs from blood, collected about 20 months after vaccination. CDR3: CASPLRDRGQGNTEAFF. CDR3 bases: TGTGCCAGTCCTCTCCGGGACAGGGGCCAGGGGAACACTGAAGCTTTCTTT.